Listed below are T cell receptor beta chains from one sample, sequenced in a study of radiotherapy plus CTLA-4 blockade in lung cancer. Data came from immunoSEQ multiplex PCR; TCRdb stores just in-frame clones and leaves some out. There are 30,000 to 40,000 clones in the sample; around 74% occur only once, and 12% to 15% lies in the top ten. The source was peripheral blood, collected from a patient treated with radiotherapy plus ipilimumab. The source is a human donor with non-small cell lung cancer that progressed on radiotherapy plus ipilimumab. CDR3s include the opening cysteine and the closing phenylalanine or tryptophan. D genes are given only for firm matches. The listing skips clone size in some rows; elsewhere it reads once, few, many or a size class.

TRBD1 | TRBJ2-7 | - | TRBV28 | TGTGCCAGCATCCTCAACAGGGGTCGCGAGCAGTACTTC | CASILNRGREQYF
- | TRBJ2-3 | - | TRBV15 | TGTGCCACCTCGAAGGGCACAGATACGCAGTATTTT | CATSKGTDTQYF
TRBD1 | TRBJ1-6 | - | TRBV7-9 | TGTGCCAGCAGTTCCCAGGGGGGAAATTCACCCCTCCACTTT | CASSSQGGNSPLHF
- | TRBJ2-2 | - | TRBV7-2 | TGTGCCAGCAGCTTAGTGGGTTCCGGGGAGCTGTTTTTT | CASSLVGSGELFF
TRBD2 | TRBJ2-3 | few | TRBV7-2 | TGTGCCAGCAGCTGGCGGGGAGCGGGAACAGATACGCAGTATTTT | CASSWRGAGTDTQYF
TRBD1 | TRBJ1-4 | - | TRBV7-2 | TGTGCCAGCAGCTTAGCCGGGACAGGGGAGGAAAAACTGTTTTTT | CASSLAGTGEEKLFF
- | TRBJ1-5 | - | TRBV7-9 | TGTGCCAGCAGCTTATTTATGGGGGGCTATAGCAATCAGCCCCAGCATTTT | CASSLFMGGYSNQPQHF
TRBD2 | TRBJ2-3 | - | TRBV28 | TGTGCCAGCAGTCCCTTGGGGGCTAGCGGGTGGGACACAGATACGCAGTATTTT | CASSPLGASGWDTDTQYF
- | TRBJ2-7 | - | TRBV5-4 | TGTGCCAGCAGCTTGGAAGTGGGTGGAGGGGGCGCCTACGAGCAGTACTTC | CASSLEVGGGGAYEQYF
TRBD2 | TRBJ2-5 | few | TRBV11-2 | TGTGCCAGCAGCTACGGGGGGAGATACCAAGAGACCCAGTACTTC | CASSYGGRYQETQYF
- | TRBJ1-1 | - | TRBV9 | TGTGCCAGCAGCGTAAGTGCCGACACTGAAGCTTTCTTT | CASSVSADTEAFF
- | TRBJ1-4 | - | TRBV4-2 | TGTGCCAGCAGCCAACCCGGGACAACTAATGAAAAACTGTTTTTT | CASSQPGTTNEKLFF
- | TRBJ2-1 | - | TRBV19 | TGTGCCAGTAATTGGGGGAGCGGTGAGCAGTTCTTC | CASNWGSGEQFF
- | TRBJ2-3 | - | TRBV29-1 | TGCAGCGCCCAGTGGGGCAGCACAGATACGCAGTATTTT | CSAQWGSTDTQYF
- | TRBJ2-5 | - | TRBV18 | TGTGCCAGCTCACCAGGGGCCCAAGAGACCCAGTACTTC | CASSPGAQETQYF